Below, 12 T cell receptor beta chains from the same sample are listed, as sequenced in a study of T cells of healthy individuals. TCRdb passed the 5' RACE reads through MiXCR, listing each CDR3 protein once. The sample has about 96,000 distinct CDR3 sequences, approximately 15% seen once. The receptors stem from a human donor in good health.

This clonotype showed up just a few times. The chain employs TRBV10-3 and TRBJ2-1; a weak D match, TRBD2 (6 bases). Germline CDR1 ENHRY, CDR2 SYGVKD. CDR3 length: 16 amino acids. Between the trimmed V and J ends, which lost 0 bases and 4 bases, there was a span of 13 bases. The CDR3 nucleotides read TGTGCCATCAGTGAGTCCCGGAATAGCGGATACAATGAGCAGTTCTTC. This gives the protein CAISESRNSGYNEQFF.

This clonotype was found a few times. J is TRBJ2-2 and V is TRBV27; D perhaps matches TRBD1 (6 bases). The CDR3 length is 13 residues. Germline-derived CDR1 and CDR2 are MNHEY and SMNVEV (reference sequence). V was shortened by 8 bases and J by 8 bases, with 15 bases between the two germline ends. In nucleotides, the CDR3 is TGTGCCAGCGCAGAGGGGGATTGGGGGGAGCTGTTTTTT. This encodes CASAEGDWGELFF.

The chain combines TRBV10-3 with TRBJ2-1, with 7 positions matching TRBD2. J gave up 9 bases and V 6 bases, and 8 bases lay outside the gene matches. Germline V lookup: CDR1 ENHRY, CDR2 SYGVKD. The length of the CDR3 is 13 residues. CDR3 protein: CAISVAGRAEQFF. CDR3 DNA: TGTGCCATCAGCGTGGCAGGGAGGGCTGAGCAGTTCTTC.

CDR3 protein: CASSLTVTAGSYEQYF. Here the CDR3 DNA reads TGTGCCAGCAGCTTAACGGTGACAGCGGGCTCCTACGAGCAGTACTTC. The V gene is TRBV7-2, the J gene TRBJ2-7; tentative D call: TRBD2 (6 bases). Germline V lookup: CDR1 SGHTA, CDR2 FQGNSA. This CDR3 contains 16 residues. Trimming removed 2 bases at V and 0 bases at J, with 14 bases between.

A few counts support this clonotype. The chain combines TRBV28 with TRBJ2-5, with D tentatively TRBD1 or TRBD2 (5 bases each). Trimming cost V 2 bases and J 2 bases, with 18 bases left between them. Germline CDR1 is MDHEN and CDR2 is SYDVKM. This CDR3 has 17 amino acids. Here the CDR3 reads CASSLNSGYGAQETQYF. In nucleotides, the CDR3 is TGTGCCAGCAGTTTAAATTCCGGGTACGGGGCGCAAGAGACCCAGTACTTC.

This clonotype was recorded at least ten times. This rearrangement joins TRBV4-1 to TRBJ1-2; D is uncertain. The ends were cut back, 5 bases at V and 0 bases at J, with 4 bases in the middle. The CDR3 length is 12 residues. The germline CDR1 and CDR2 sequences are MGHRA and YSYEKL. Written as DNA, the CDR3 is TGCGCCAGCAGCGGTTCTAACTATGGCTACACCTTC. The encoded protein is CASSGSNYGYTF.

This clonotype was detected many times. The rearrangement joins TRBV19 to TRBJ2-6; D is unclear. The CDR3 extends over 14 amino acids. Per germline, CDR1 LNHDA and CDR2 SQIVND (reference sequence). V dropped 1 base and J dropped 13 bases, with 14 bases sitting between them. The CDR3 sequence is CASSIGPGLGVLTF. The CDR3 DNA reads as TGTGCCAGTAGTATAGGTCCTGGCCTGGGGGTCCTGACTTTC.

This clonotype was recorded many times. The chain joins TRBV29-1 to TRBJ1-1; D is uncertain. CDR1 and CDR2 from the germline V gene are SQVTM and ANQGSEA. V was pared by 1 base and J by 11 bases, with 17 bases between. The CDR3 has 13 residues. DNA for the CDR3: TGCAGCGTTGAAGTGAGACTCCCCGGGCCCGCTTTCTTT. Encoded protein: CSVEVRLPGPAFF.

The chain links TRBV18 to TRBJ1-5; no definite D call. This CDR3 comprises 14 residues. The ends were cut back, 3 bases at V and 1 base at J, with 7 bases in the middle. Per the germline V gene, CDR1 is KGHSH and CDR2 is LQKENI. Written as DNA, the CDR3 is TGTGCCAGCTCACCGGCCAGGAGCAATCAGCCCCAGCATTTT. Protein sequence: CASSPARSNQPQHF. The full variable domain, rest sourced from reference TRBV18 and TRBJ1-5, is NAGVMQNPRHLVRRRGQEARLRCSPMKGHSHVYWYRQLPEEGLKFMVYLQKENIIDESGMPKERFSAEFPKEGPSILRIQQVVRGDSAAYFCASSPARSNQPQHFGDGTRLSIL.

In its sample, this clonotype was seen many times. The chain recombines TRBV5-1 with TRBJ1-1; no reliable D call. The CDR3 covers 13 residues. Germline lookup yields CDR1 SGHRS and CDR2 YFSETQ. Trimming cost V 1 base and J 2 bases, with 6 bases left between them. DNA of the CDR3: TGCGCCAGCAGCTTGACCACTAACACTGAAGCTTTCTTT. Protein: CASSLTTNTEAFF.

This clonotype was seen a few times. V is TRBV4-1 and J is TRBJ2-1, with 15 positions matching TRBD2. J lost 9 bases, V lost 0 bases, and 12 bases had no gene match. CDR1 is MGHRA and CDR2 is YSYEKL in the germline V gene. CDR3 size: 19 residues. The CDR3 DNA reads as TGCGCCAGCAGCCAAGATTGGGGACTAGCGGGGGGCCCGAGCCTTGAGCAGTTCTTC. Protein product: CASSQDWGLAGGPSLEQFF.

V is TRBV15 and J is TRBJ1-1; D is perhaps TRBD1 (6 bases). Trimming cost V 1 base and J 1 base, with 10 bases left between them. Germline CDR1 is LNHNV and CDR2 is YYDKDF (reference sequence). The CDR3 extends over 15 amino acids. The chain's CDR3 is CATSRVGQRNTEAFF. In DNA form, the CDR3 reads TGTGCCACCAGCAGAGTTGGACAGAGGAACACTGAAGCTTTCTTT.